This is a list of T cell receptor beta chains from one sample in a study of blood T cell repertoires in COVID-19. Assay: immunoSEQ multiplex PCR; the TCRdb copy retains only in-frame clones and omits some. Here the sample spans about 110,000 clones, about 85% being singletons. What was sequenced was peripheral blood. Source of these receptors: a man between 40 and 49 years old with acute or convalescent COVID-19. Both conserved end residues are part of each CDR3. A D gene is named only where the DNA matches it firmly. Clone size is given for some rows only: seen once, a few or many times, or a class if the clone is expanded.

V: TRBV19
D: TRBD1
size: few
J: TRBJ1-3
CDR3: CASSLDRGGGNTIYF
DNA: TGTGCCAGTAGTTTGGACAGGGGTGGCGGAAACACCATATATTTT

V: TRBV10-1
D: TRBD2
size: -
J: TRBJ2-7
CDR3: CASSEGLAGYEQYF
DNA: TGCGCCAGCAGTGAGGGACTAGCGGGTTACGAGCAGTACTTC

V: TRBV18
D: -
size: -
J: TRBJ2-1
CDR3: CASSPSRGSHEQFF
DNA: TGTGCCAGCTCACCCTCACGGGGGTCCCACGAGCAGTTCTTC

V: TRBV6-6
D: -
size: -
J: TRBJ2-1
CDR3: CASKELAPPGQFF
DNA: TGTGCCAGCAAGGAACTAGCCCCTCCCGGGCAGTTCTTC

V: TRBV4-2
D: -
size: -
J: TRBJ2-5
CDR3: CASSQEWGTASTGMETQYF
DNA: TGTGCCAGCAGCCAAGAATGGGGTACAGCCAGTACGGGGATGGAGACCCAGTACTTC

V: TRBV3-1/TRBV3-2
D: -
size: few
J: TRBJ1-2
CDR3: CASSQDPSGYGYTF
DNA: TGTGCCAGCAGCCAAGATCCGAGTGGTTATGGCTACACCTTC

V: TRBV2
D: TRBD1
size: -
J: TRBJ1-5
CDR3: CASKDAGGQGQPQHF
DNA: TGTGCCAGCAAAGACGCAGGGGGCCAGGGTCAGCCCCAGCATTTT

V: TRBV7-8
D: -
size: -
J: TRBJ2-2
CDR3: CASSLARAPGGELFF
DNA: TGTGCCAGCAGCTTAGCGCGGGCCCCTGGCGGGGAGCTGTTTTTT

V: TRBV11-1
D: -
size: -
J: TRBJ1-1
CDR3: CASTQRFGSVTFF
DNA: TGTGCCAGCACCCAGAGGTTTGGTTCTGTGACTTTCTTT

V: TRBV11-2
D: -
size: -
J: TRBJ2-7
CDR3: CASSRFQGYEQYF
DNA: TGTGCCAGCAGCCGATTTCAGGGGTACGAGCAGTACTTC

V: TRBV27
D: TRBD1
size: -
J: TRBJ2-7
CDR3: CASSLGRTGEHEQYF
DNA: TGTGCCAGCAGTTTAGGACGGACAGGGGAACACGAGCAGTACTTC

V: TRBV5-1
D: -
size: -
J: TRBJ1-1
CDR3: CASATVYGNTEAFF
DNA: TGCGCCAGCGCCACGGTGTATGGGAACACTGAAGCTTTCTTT

V: TRBV2
D: -
size: -
J: TRBJ1-2
CDR3: CASNQATNYGYTF
DNA: TGTGCCAGCAACCAAGCTACCAACTATGGCTACACCTTC

V: TRBV18
D: -
size: once
J: TRBJ2-7
CDR3: CASSQGYEQYF
DNA: TGTGCCAGCTCCCAGGGCTACGAGCAGTACTTC

V: TRBV6-5
D: TRBD2
size: -
J: TRBJ2-6
CDR3: CASSYSPGRAGDVLTF
DNA: TGTGCCAGCAGTTACTCCCCTGGGAGGGCTGGAGACGTCCTGACTTTC

V: TRBV24-1
D: -
size: -
J: TRBJ1-5
CDR3: CATSAHNRQPQHF
DNA: TGTGCCACCAGTGCCCACAACCGTCAGCCCCAGCATTTT

V: TRBV6-6
D: TRBD1
size: once
J: TRBJ1-4
CDR3: CASSTGQGGKLFF
DNA: TGTGCCAGCAGCACGGGACAGGGAGGAAAACTGTTTTTT

V: TRBV11-2
D: -
size: -
J: TRBJ2-6
CDR3: CASSSGGSGANVLTF
DNA: TGTGCCAGCAGCTCCGGGGGCTCTGGGGCCAACGTCCTGACTTTC

V: TRBV6-2/TRBV6-3
D: TRBD1
size: -
J: TRBJ1-5
CDR3: CASTPTGKGNQPQHF
DNA: TGTGCCAGCACCCCGACAGGGAAGGGCAATCAGCCCCAGCATTTT

V: TRBV9
D: -
size: -
J: TRBJ2-5
CDR3: CASSVRSGQETQYF
DNA: TGTGCCAGCAGCGTAAGGAGCGGCCAAGAGACCCAGTACTTC

V: TRBV6-2/TRBV6-3
D: TRBD2
size: -
J: TRBJ2-1
CDR3: CASGRGVSYNEQFF
DNA: TGTGCCAGCGGCCGGGGGGTCTCCTACAATGAGCAGTTCTTC

V: TRBV19
D: TRBD1
size: -
J: TRBJ2-2
CDR3: CASSSLPGQANTGELFF
DNA: TGTGCCAGTAGTTCCCTCCCGGGACAGGCGAACACCGGGGAGCTGTTTTTT

V: TRBV18
D: -
size: -
J: TRBJ1-2
CDR3: CASSARPTVGNYGYTF
DNA: TGTGCCAGCTCTGCGAGGCCTACCGTTGGTAACTATGGCTACACCTTC

V: TRBV6-5
D: -
size: once
J: TRBJ2-5
CDR3: CASSGGPVETQYF
DNA: TGTGCCAGCAGCGGCGGTCCCGTGGAGACCCAGTACTTC

V: TRBV15
D: TRBD1
size: once
J: TRBJ1-1
CDR3: CATSIWTGGNTEAFF
DNA: TGTGCCACCAGCATTTGGACAGGGGGGAACACTGAAGCTTTCTTT

V: TRBV2
D: TRBD2
size: few
J: TRBJ2-7
CDR3: CASTAGVVVGYEQYF
DNA: TGTGCCAGCACCGCGGGGGTTGTTGTGGGCTACGAGCAGTACTTC

V: TRBV6-5
D: -
size: -
J: TRBJ2-5
CDR3: CASRRTARETQYF
DNA: TGTGCCAGCAGGCGGACAGCCCGAGAGACCCAGTACTTC

V: TRBV10-3
D: TRBD1
size: -
J: TRBJ1-1
CDR3: CAISDTPGQGPPEAFF
DNA: TGTGCCATCAGTGATACTCCGGGACAGGGACCTCCTGAAGCTTTCTTT

V: TRBV5-1
D: -
size: -
J: TRBJ1-1
CDR3: CASSLQVANTEAFF
DNA: TGCGCCAGCAGCTTACAGGTTGCGAACACTGAAGCTTTCTTT

V: TRBV28
D: -
size: -
J: TRBJ1-2
CDR3: CASRSLRLANYGYTF
DNA: TGTGCCAGCAGGTCTCTCAGGTTAGCTAACTATGGCTACACCTTC

V: TRBV9
D: TRBD2
size: few
J: TRBJ2-2
CDR3: CASSAPRSGGTSTGELFF
DNA: TGTGCCAGCAGCGCGCCACGTAGCGGGGGCACTTCCACCGGGGAGCTGTTTTTT

V: TRBV6-5
D: -
size: -
J: TRBJ2-1
CDR3: CASSPDSSYNEQFF
DNA: TGTGCCAGCAGCCCAGACTCGTCCTACAATGAGCAGTTCTTC

V: TRBV18
D: -
size: -
J: TRBJ2-5
CDR3: CASSPGETQYF
DNA: TGTGCCAGCTCACCCGGAGAGACCCAGTACTTC

V: TRBV7-3
D: -
size: -
J: TRBJ2-5
CDR3: CASSLKGGPRETQYF
DNA: TGTGCCAGCAGCTTAAAGGGGGGGCCCCGAGAGACCCAGTACTTC

V: TRBV19
D: -
size: -
J: TRBJ1-5
CDR3: CASSISENSRQPQHF
DNA: TGTGCCAGTAGTATCTCGGAGAATTCCCGGCAGCCCCAGCATTTT

V: TRBV10-2
D: TRBD2
size: -
J: TRBJ2-1
CDR3: CASSGERDSYNEQFF
DNA: TGCGCCAGCAGTGGCGAGCGGGACTCCTACAATGAGCAGTTCTTC

V: TRBV27
D: -
size: -
J: TRBJ1-2
CDR3: CASSPRQHLYGYTF
DNA: TGTGCCAGCAGCCCTCGACAGCATCTATATGGCTACACCTTC

V: TRBV28
D: -
size: -
J: TRBJ1-2
CDR3: CASTTGGVNYGYTF
DNA: TGTGCCAGCACCACCGGGGGAGTTAACTATGGCTACACCTTC

V: TRBV6-6
D: -
size: -
J: TRBJ1-3
CDR3: CASTADSSGNTIYF
DNA: TGTGCCAGCACCGCCGACAGCTCTGGAAACACCATATATTTT

V: TRBV5-8
D: -
size: -
J: TRBJ1-5
CDR3: CASSRNGHQPQHF
DNA: TGTGCCAGCAGCAGAAATGGCCATCAGCCCCAGCATTTT